Listed here are 3 T cell receptor beta chains from one sample, sequenced in a study of vaccination effects on CD4 cells after COVID-19. Within the ViraFEST assay, antigen-specific CD4+ T cells underwent expansion with viral peptide pools prior to sequencing. Cultured cells yielded isolated CD4+ T cells after about ten days. Sequenced by immunoSEQ multiplex PCR; TCRdb stores in-frame clones only, minus some. The sample lists some 79,000 clones; 60% to 80% were seen once. For these receptors, no antigen is known. Source: CD4+ T cells from PBMCs cultured with HCoV-229E spike peptides, taken before COVID-19 vaccination. The receptors stem from a human donor who received a COVID-19 vaccine.

This clone has a single count. The chain joins TRBV19 to TRBJ1-1; 12 bases fit TRBD1. Looked up from germline, CDR1 is LNHDA and CDR2 is SQIVND (reference sequence). V was pared by 6 bases and J by 7 bases, with 9 bases of the junction left unmatched. CDR3 length: 15 amino acids. The CDR3 DNA sequence: TGTGCCAGTAGGAGACCCGGGACAGGGGGCAGTGAAGCTTTCTTT. This codes for CASRRPGTGGSEAFF.

This clone was observed a single time. The gene calls are TRBV11-2 and TRBJ2-7, with 10 bases aligning to TRBD1. V shed 5 bases, J shed 4 bases, and the junction held 8 bases outside the gene matches. Germline values: CDR1 SGHAT, CDR2 FQNNGV. The CDR3 sequence is 15 residues long. The CDR3 loop is CASSRDRGPLYEQYV. As DNA, the CDR3 is TGTGCCAGCAGCCGTGACAGGGGGCCCCTATACGAGCAGTACGTC.

This clone was found a few times. The chain uses TRBV7-3 and TRBJ1-6; D remains unclear. Germline CDR1 is SGHTA and CDR2 is FQGTGA. V was trimmed by 3 bases and J by 7 bases, leaving 13 bases between them. The CDR3 totals 15 residues. The CDR3 protein is CASSLQPGINSPLHF. As DNA, the CDR3 is TGTGCCAGCAGCTTGCAACCCGGGATCAATTCACCCCTCCACTTT.